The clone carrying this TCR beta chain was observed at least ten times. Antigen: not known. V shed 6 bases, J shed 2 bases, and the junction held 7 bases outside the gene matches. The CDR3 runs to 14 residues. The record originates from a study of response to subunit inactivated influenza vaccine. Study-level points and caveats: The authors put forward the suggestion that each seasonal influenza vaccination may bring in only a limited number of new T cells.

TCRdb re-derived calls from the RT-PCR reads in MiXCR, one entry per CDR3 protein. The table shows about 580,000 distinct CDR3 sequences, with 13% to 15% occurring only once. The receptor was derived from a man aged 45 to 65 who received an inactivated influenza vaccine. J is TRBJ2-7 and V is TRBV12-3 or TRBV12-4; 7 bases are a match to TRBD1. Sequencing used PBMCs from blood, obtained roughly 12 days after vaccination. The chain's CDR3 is CASSLSGTAYEQYF. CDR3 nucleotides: TGTGCCAGCAGCCTCTCCGGGACAGCCTACGAGCAGTACTTC.